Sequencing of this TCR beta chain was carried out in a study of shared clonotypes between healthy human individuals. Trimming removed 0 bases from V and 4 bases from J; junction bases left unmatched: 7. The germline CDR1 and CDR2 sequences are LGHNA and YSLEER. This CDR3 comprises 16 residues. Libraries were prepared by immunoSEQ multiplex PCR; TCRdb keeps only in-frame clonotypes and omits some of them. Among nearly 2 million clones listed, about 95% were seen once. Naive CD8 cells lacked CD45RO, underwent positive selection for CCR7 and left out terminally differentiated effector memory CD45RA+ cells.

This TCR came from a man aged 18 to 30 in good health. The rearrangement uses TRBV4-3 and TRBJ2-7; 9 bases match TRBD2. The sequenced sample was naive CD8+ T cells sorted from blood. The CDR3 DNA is TGCGCCAGCAGCCAAGATCGGTATAGCGGGGGATACGAGCAGTACTTC. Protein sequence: CASSQDRYSGGYEQYF.